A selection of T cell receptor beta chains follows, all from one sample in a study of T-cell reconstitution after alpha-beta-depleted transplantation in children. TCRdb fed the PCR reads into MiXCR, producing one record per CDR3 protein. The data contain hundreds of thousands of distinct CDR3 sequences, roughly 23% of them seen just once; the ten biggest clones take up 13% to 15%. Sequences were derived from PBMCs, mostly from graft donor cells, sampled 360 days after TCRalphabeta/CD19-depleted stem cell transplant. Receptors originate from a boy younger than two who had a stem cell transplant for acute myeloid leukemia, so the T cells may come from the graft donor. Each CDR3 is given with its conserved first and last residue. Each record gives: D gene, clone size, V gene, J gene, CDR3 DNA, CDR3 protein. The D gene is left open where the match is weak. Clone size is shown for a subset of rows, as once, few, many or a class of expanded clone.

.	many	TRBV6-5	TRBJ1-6	TGTGCCAGCAGCCTTGGACATCAACTTTTTTCATGGGGGAATTCACCCCTCCACTTT	CASSLGHQLFSWGNSPLHF
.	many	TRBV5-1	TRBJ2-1	TGCGCCAGCAGCCTCGGTGGAGGGGAACCCAATGAGCAGTTCTTC	CASSLGGGEPNEQFF
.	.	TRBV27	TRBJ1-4	TGTGCCAGCAGTCCACCGGGTCGACGGGGGGAACTGTTTTTT	CASSPPGRRGELFF
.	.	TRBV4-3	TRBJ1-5	TGCGCCAGCAGCCAAGTGTGGGTAGATCAGCCCCAGCATTTT	CASSQVWVDQPQHF
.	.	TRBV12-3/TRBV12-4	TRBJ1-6	TGTGCCAGCAGTCAAGACAGTTACAATTCACCCCTCCACTTT	CASSQDSYNSPLHF
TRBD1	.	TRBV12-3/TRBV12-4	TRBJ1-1	TGTGCCAGCAGTTTTAACACGGGACAGCTGAACACTGAAGCTTTCTTT	CASSFNTGQLNTEAFF
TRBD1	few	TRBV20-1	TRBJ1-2	TGCAGTGCTAGAGAACAGGGGGCCTATGGCTACACCTTC	CSAREQGAYGYTF
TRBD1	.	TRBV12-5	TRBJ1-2	TGTGCTAGTGGTTCAGACAGGGAGGGTGGCTACACCTTC	CASGSDREGGYTF
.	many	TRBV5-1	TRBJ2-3	TGCGCCAGCAGCTTGGACTCACTACACACAGATACGCAGTATTTT	CASSLDSLHTDTQYF
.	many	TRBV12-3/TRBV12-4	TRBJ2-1	TGTGCCAGCAGTTTTAAAAAACAGGGCCCCTACAATGAGCAGTTCTTC	CASSFKKQGPYNEQFF
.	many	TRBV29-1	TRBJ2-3	TGCAGCGGGAAGACCAGCACAGATACGCAGTATTTT	CSGKTSTDTQYF
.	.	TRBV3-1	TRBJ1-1	TGTGCCAGCAGCCAAAGGGACACAGAAGCTTTCTTT	CASSQRDTEAFF
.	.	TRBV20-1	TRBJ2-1	TGCAGTGCTAGAGATAACGGGGGAAGGTCCTACAATGAGCAGTTCTTC	CSARDNGGRSYNEQFF
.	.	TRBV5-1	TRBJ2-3	TGCGCCAGCAGCGTCGGATGGTCAGATACGCAGTATTTT	CASSVGWSDTQYF
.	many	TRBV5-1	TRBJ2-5	TGCGCCAGCAGCACGGACAGTCTCCAAGAGACCCAGTACTTC	CASSTDSLQETQYF
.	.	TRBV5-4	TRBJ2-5	TGTGCCAGCAGGAATCGCCCCCAAGAGACCCAGTACTTC	CASRNRPQETQYF
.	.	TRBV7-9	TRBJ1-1	TGTGCCAGCAGCCCTGACCCGAAAGCTTTCTTT	CASSPDPKAFF
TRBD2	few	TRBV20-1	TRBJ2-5	TGCAGTGCTAGAGCCTTAGGACTAGCGGGTCTACAAGAGACCCAGTACTTC	CSARALGLAGLQETQYF
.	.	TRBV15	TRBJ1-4	TGTGCCACCAGCAGAGAAGAGTGGACATTTAATGAAAAACTGTTTTTT	CATSREEWTFNEKLFF
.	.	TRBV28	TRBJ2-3	TGTGCCAGCAGTTTCGAATATAGGGTAGGGACAGATACGCAGTATTTT	CASSFEYRVGTDTQYF
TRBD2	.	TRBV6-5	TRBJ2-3	TGTGCCAGCAGTTACTTGAAGACTAGCCGCGTTCCCACAGATACGCAGTATTTT	CASSYLKTSRVPTDTQYF
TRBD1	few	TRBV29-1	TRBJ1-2	TGCAGCGTTGAAATTTTTGACAGGGGGTATGGCTACACCTTC	CSVEIFDRGYGYTF
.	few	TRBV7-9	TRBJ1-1	TGTGCCAGCAGCTTACAGGACTCCACGGGAACTGAAGCTTTCTTT	CASSLQDSTGTEAFF
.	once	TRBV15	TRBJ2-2	TGTGCCACCAGCAGATCACTCACAGGAGCCGGGGAGCTGTTTTTT	CATSRSLTGAGELFF
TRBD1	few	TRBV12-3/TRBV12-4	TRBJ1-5	TGTGCCAGCAGTTTGCTTGGGACAGGTAATCAGCCCCAGCATTTT	CASSLLGTGNQPQHF
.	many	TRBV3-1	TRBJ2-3	TGTGCCAGCAGCCAAGCTCCCTATAGCGGCCCCACAGATACGCAGTATTTT	CASSQAPYSGPTDTQYF
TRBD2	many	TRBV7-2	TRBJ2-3	TGTGCCAGCAGCCTTATGGGGGGGGAGATCACAGATACGCAGTATTTT	CASSLMGGEITDTQYF
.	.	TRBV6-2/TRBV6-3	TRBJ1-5	TGTGCCAGCAGTTTGGAGGGCCCGGGGCCCCAGCATTTT	CASSLEGPGPQHF
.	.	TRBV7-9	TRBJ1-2	TGTGCCAGCATGATGACTGGCAACTATGGCTACACCTTC	CASMMTGNYGYTF
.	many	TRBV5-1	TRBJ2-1	TGCGCCAGCAGCTTGGGAACAGGGACGAACTGGGACAATGAGCAGTTCTTC	CASSLGTGTNWDNEQFF
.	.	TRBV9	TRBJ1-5	TGTGCCAGCAGCGTAAGAGGCCCAAGGTGGAATCAGCCCCAGCATTTT	CASSVRGPRWNQPQHF
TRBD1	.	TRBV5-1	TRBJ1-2	TGCGCCAGCAGCTTGGAAAAAGGGGGCGGCTATGGCTACACCTTC	CASSLEKGGGYGYTF
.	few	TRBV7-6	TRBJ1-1	TGTGCCAGCAGCTTAGATGCCAGCGACACTGAAGCTTTCTTT	CASSLDASDTEAFF
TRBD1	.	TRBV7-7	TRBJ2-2	TGTGCCAGCAGTTCCATATCCCGGACAGGGGGAATCGGGGAGCTGTTTTTT	CASSSISRTGGIGELFF
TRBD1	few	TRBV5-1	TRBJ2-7	TGCGCCAGCAGCGACGGACAGGGGACGCCTTACGAGCAGTACTTC	CASSDGQGTPYEQYF
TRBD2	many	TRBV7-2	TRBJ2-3	TGTGCCAGCAGCTTGACTAGCGGGTACAGCACAGATACGCAGTATTTT	CASSLTSGYSTDTQYF
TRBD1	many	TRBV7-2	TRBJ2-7	TGTGCCAGCAGCCCGAGGGACAGGGGGCGGTACGAGCAGTACTTC	CASSPRDRGRYEQYF
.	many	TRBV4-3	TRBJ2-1	TGCGCCAGCAGCCAGAGCCAGGCGCGGCCCTACAATGAGCAGTTCTTC	CASSQSQARPYNEQFF
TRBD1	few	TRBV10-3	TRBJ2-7	TGTGCCATCAGTGAACTCGACAGGGGCAACGAGCAGTACTTC	CAISELDRGNEQYF
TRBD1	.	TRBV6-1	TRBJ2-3	TGTGCCAGCAGCCGTCCCTTCCAGGGGGCAGGCACAGATACGCAGTATTTT	CASSRPFQGAGTDTQYF
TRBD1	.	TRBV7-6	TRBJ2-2	TGTGCCAGCAGCTTAGGAACAGGGGTCGCGAACACCGGGGAGCTGTTTTTT	CASSLGTGVANTGELFF
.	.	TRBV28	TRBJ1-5	TGTGCCGGTAGGAAGTCGGGAAATCAGCCCCAGCATTTT	CAGRKSGNQPQHF
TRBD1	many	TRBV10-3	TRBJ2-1	TGTGCCATCGGTAAACAGGGGGACGCCAATGAGCAGTTCTTC	CAIGKQGDANEQFF
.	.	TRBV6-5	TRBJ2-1	TGTGCCAGCAGTTACTCCGAAGCGCTCTCCTACAATGAGCAGTTCTTC	CASSYSEALSYNEQFF
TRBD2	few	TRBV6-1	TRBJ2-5	TGTGCCAGCAGTCCCCGGACTAGCGGGGGAGAGACCCAGTACTTC	CASSPRTSGGETQYF
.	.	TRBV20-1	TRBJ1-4	TGCTGTGCTAGAGATCGAGGTCAGCGTCATGAAAAACTGTTTTTT	CCARDRGQRHEKLFF
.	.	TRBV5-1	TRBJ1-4	TGCGCCAGCAGCTTCAGGGAGAGGGAAAAACTGTTTTTT	CASSFREREKLFF
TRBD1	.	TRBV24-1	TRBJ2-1	TGTGCCACCGAAGGAAGACAGGGGTCCTACAATGAGCAGTTCTTC	CATEGRQGSYNEQFF
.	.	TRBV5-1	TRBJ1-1	TGCGCCAGCAGCTTGGCGTGGGGCACGAACACTGAAGCTTTCTTT	CASSLAWGTNTEAFF
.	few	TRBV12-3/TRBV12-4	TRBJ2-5	TGTGCCAGCACCTTTCTCCAGGGCCAAGAGACCCAGTACTTC	CASTFLQGQETQYF
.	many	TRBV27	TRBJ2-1	TGTGCCAGCAGTCTCGGACAGCCCAATGAGCAGTTCTTC	CASSLGQPNEQFF
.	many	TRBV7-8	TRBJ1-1	TGTGCCAGCAGAAGGCTTCCAGTGAACACTGAAGCTTTCTTT	CASRRLPVNTEAFF
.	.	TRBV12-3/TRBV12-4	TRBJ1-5	TGTGCCAGCAGTCCGCTGGTGGGTCAGCCCCAGCATTTT	CASSPLVGQPQHF